This entry lists 14 T cell receptor beta chains sequenced from one sample in a study of shared clonotypes between healthy human individuals. It was CD45RO-negative cells, positively selected for CCR7, that made up naive CD8 cells, with terminally differentiated effector memory CD45RA+ cells excluded. TCRdb keeps only in-frame clones here, not all; method: immunoSEQ multiplex PCR. Among nearly 2 million clones listed, about 95% were seen once. The sample consisted of naive CD8+ T cells sorted from blood. The receptors derive from a man younger than 35 in good health.

The chain employs TRBV7-2 and TRBJ1-1; D might be TRBD1 (5 bases). V shed 1 base and J shed 5 bases, with 11 bases lying between them. The length of the CDR3 is 14 residues. The germline gives CDR1 SGHTA, CDR2 FQGNSA. CDR3 coding DNA: TGTGCCAGCAGCTTAGGGGGGTACAGGACTGAAGCTTTCTTT. It yields the protein CASSLGGYRTEAFF.

Details on this clone: Distinct nucleotide sequences in the sample also encode this CDR3. The rearrangement links TRBV19 to TRBJ1-1; D is unclear. CDR3 length: 13 amino acids. V dropped 0 bases and J dropped 5 bases, with 7 bases sitting between them. Per germline, CDR1 LNHDA and CDR2 SQIVND (reference sequence). CDR3 bases: TGTGCCAGTAGTATAGAGGGGTTAACTGAAGCTTTCTTT. The encoded protein is CASSIEGLTEAFF. The whole variable domain, remainder taken from reference TRBV19 and TRBJ1-1, is DGGITQSPKYLFRKEGQNVTLSCEQNLNHDAMYWYRQDPGQGLRLIYYSQIVNDFQKGDIAEGYSVSREKKESFPLTVTSAQKNPTAFYLCASSIEGLTEAFFGQGTRLTVV.

V usage is TRBV2 and J usage is TRBJ1-4; 7 bases are a match to TRBD1. This CDR3 is 16 amino acids long. CDR1 is SNHLY and CDR2 is FYNNEI in the germline V gene. V lost 0 bases and J lost 4; bases outside the gene matches: 5. The DNA for the CDR3 is TGTGCCAGCAGTGAAGCCGGGACAGATTTTAATGAAAAACTGTTTTTT. Translating gives CASSEAGTDFNEKLFF.

The gene calls are TRBV30 and TRBJ2-5, with TRBD1 as a possible D gene (5 bases). This CDR3 is 12 amino acids long. V was cut by 1 base and J by 2 bases, with 5 bases left in between. Germline V gene data show CDR1 as GTSNPN and CDR2 as SVGIG (reference sequence). In DNA form, the CDR3 reads TGTGCCTGGAGTGGACAGCAAGAGACCCAGTACTTC. Translating it yields CAWSGQQETQYF.

This clone has only one observation. V usage is TRBV6-5 and J usage is TRBJ1-3, with TRBD1 identical over 9 bases. The CDR3 totals 14 residues. J gave up 4 bases and V 6 bases, and 4 bases lay outside the gene matches. Germline values: CDR1 MNHEY, CDR2 SVGAGI. CDR3 coding DNA: TGTGCCAGCAGCTCCGGGACAGGGGGAAACACCATATATTTT. This encodes CASSSGTGGNTIYF.

This clone was seen once. The chain is built from TRBV30 and TRBJ1-1; 10 nucleotides align to TRBD1. This CDR3 has 14 amino acids. V lost 5 bases to trimming and J lost 1 base; unmatched junction nucleotides: 4. Germline V gene sequence: CDR1 GTSNPN, CDR2 SVGIG (reference sequence). The CDR3 DNA reads TGTGCCTGGTCTCGGGACAGGGGGAACACTGAAGCTTTCTTT. Translated: CAWSRDRGNTEAFF.

This clone was seen once. The chain employs TRBV27 and TRBJ2-1; D might be TRBD1 (8 bases). Germline CDR1 and CDR2: MNHEY and SMNVEV (reference sequence). The CDR3 contains 16 residues. Trimming pared 3 bases from V and 4 bases from J, leaving 16 bases between. CDR3 amino acids: CASSFSGGQVYNEQFF. The DNA for the CDR3 is TGTGCCAGCAGTTTTTCGGGGGGACAGGTTTACAATGAGCAGTTCTTC.

This chain connects TRBV4-1 to TRBJ2-7; 10 nucleotides line up with TRBD1. Germline assignment: CDR1 MGHRA and CDR2 YSYEKL. J was trimmed by 1 base and V by 0 bases; bases with no gene match: 12. CDR3 length: 19 residues. The CDR3 sequence is CASSQESATGGLGSYEQYF. The CDR3, as DNA: TGCGCCAGCAGCCAAGAATCGGCGACAGGGGGCTTAGGGTCCTACGAGCAGTACTTC.

V is TRBV6-6 and J is TRBJ1-4; D not resolved. Deletions cut 8 bases from V and 7 bases from J, with 8 bases between. Germline CDR1 and CDR2: MNHNY and SVGAGI (reference sequence). CDR3 size: 11 residues. The CDR3 coding sequence is TGTGCCAGCCTGGGAAGTGAAAAACTGTTTTTT. Translation gives CASLGSEKLFF.

V gene TRBV5-1 combines with J gene TRBJ2-1; the D call may be TRBD1 or TRBD2 (7 bases each). Germline values: CDR1 SGHRS, CDR2 YFSETQ. This CDR3 has 14 residues. V was shortened by 4 bases and J by 5 bases, with 13 bases between the two germline ends. CDR3 in amino acids: CASSPQGGNNEQFF. The CDR3 nucleotides read TGCGCCAGCAGCCCGCAGGGGGGGAACAATGAGCAGTTCTTC.

The CDR3 is CASSLPRTGRETQYF. The CDR3, as DNA: TGTGCCAGCAGTCTCCCTCGGACAGGGCGGGAGACCCAGTACTTC. V is TRBV28 and J is TRBJ2-5, with 8 bases that match TRBD1. The CDR3 covers 15 residues. Losses at the gene ends were 5 bases for V and 5 bases for J; bases not matched to a gene: 10. Germline CDR1 reads MDHEN; CDR2 reads SYDVKM.

The chain couples TRBV25-1 to TRBJ1-1, with TRBD1 matching over 8 bases. CDR1 is MGHDK and CDR2 is SYGVNS in the germline V gene. V trimming: 2 bases; J trimming: 4 bases; junction bases outside the gene matches: 9. The CDR3 length is 16 residues. In DNA form, the CDR3 reads TGTGCCAGCAGTGAAGGACAGGGAGCAGGAATCACTGAAGCTTTCTTT. Translated, it gives CASSEGQGAGITEAFF.

This sequence joins TRBV4-3 and TRBJ1-5, with D perhaps matching TRBD1 (5 bases). This CDR3 spans 16 amino acids. Germline CDR1 reads LGHNA; CDR2 reads YSLEER. Trimming stripped 5 bases from V and 1 base from J, with 15 bases between. The CDR3 nucleotides are TGCGCCAGCAGCGTCCGGGGCGGGGGGAGCAATCAGCCCCAGCATTTT. Translation gives CASSVRGGGSNQPQHF.

This chain joins TRBV27 and TRBJ2-7; D remains ambiguous. Germline-derived CDR1 and CDR2 are MNHEY and SMNVEV (reference sequence). This CDR3 spans 13 amino acids. Trimming took 3 bases from V and 4 from J, leaving 10 bases between them. The chain's CDR3 is CASSFSFGYEQYF. DNA for the CDR3: TGTGCCAGCAGTTTCTCTTTTGGGTACGAGCAGTACTTC.